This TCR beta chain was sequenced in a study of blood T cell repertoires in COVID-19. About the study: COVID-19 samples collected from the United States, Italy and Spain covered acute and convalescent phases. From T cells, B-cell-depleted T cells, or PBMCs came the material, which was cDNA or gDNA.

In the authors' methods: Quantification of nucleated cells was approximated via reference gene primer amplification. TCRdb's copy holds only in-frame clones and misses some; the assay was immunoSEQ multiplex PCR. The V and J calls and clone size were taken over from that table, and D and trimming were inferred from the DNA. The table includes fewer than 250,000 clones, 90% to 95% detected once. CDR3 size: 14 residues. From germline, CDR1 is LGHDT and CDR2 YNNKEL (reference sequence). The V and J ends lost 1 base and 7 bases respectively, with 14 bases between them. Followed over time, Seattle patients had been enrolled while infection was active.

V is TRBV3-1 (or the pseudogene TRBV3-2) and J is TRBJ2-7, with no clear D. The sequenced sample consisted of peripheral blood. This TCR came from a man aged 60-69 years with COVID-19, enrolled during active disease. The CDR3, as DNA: TGTGCCAGCAGCCAAGTATCTCCCCCGGGTGAGCAGTACTTC. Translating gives CASSQVSPPGEQYF.